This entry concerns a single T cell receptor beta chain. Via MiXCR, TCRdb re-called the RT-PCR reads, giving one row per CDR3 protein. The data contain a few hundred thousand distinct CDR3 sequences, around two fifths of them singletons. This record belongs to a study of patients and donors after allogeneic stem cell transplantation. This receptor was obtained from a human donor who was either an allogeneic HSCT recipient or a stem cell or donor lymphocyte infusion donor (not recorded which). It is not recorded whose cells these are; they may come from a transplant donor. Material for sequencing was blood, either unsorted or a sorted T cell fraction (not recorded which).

The CDR3 region is CSVIITGSDTGELFF. The CDR3, as DNA: TGCAGCGTTATCATAACAGGTAGTGACACCGGGGAGCTGTTTTTT. This sequence joins TRBV29-1 and TRBJ2-2; a possible D gene is TRBD1 (5 bases). V lost 5 bases, J lost 3 bases, and 16 bases lay in between. The germline V gene has CDR1 SQVTM and CDR2 ANQGSEA. This CDR3 region has 15 residues.